The 25 T cell receptor beta chains in this list originate from one sample, sequenced in a study of human T cells and chemical hapten exposure. Time point here: pre-sensitization, week 0. Treatment denoted: therapeutic diphenylcyclopropenone sensitization with weekly scalp DPC. MiXCR was run by TCRdb on the RACE reads, yielding one entry per CDR3 protein. The sample records fewer than 60,000 distinct CDR3 sequences, about 10% being singletons. The sample was whole blood, taken in connection with sensitization to the hapten diphenylcyclopropenone (DPC). The origin of the receptors is a middle-aged woman with alopecia areata. Some clones in this sample may be carry-over from other donors' samples.

This clonotype was counted only a few times. With a much larger clone just one base away, this may be a read error. The V and J genes are TRBV5-1 and TRBJ2-3; D is unresolved. Germline V gene lookup returns CDR1 SGHRS and CDR2 YFSETQ. The CDR3 runs 12 residues. Deletions cut 3 bases from V and 7 bases from J, with 9 bases between. CDR3 nucleotides: TGCGCCAGCAGCTGGGATACATATACGCAGTATTTT. This translates into CASSWDTYTQYF.

The CDR3 region has the DNA TGTGCCAGCTCTTCGACCTTTAGCGAGCAGTACTTC. Its protein is CASSSTFSEQYF. The chain is built from TRBV12-3 or TRBV12-4 and TRBJ2-7; D uncertain. The ends were cut back, 8 bases at V and 6 bases at J, with 14 bases in the middle. The CDR3 is 12 residues long.

This clonotype was observed a handful of times. The V gene is TRBV28, the J gene TRBJ2-1; TRBD2 agrees at 8 bases. Germline-derived CDR1 and CDR2 are MDHEN and SYDVKM. CDR3 length: 13 amino acids. The CDR3 region is CAAGTRSYNEQFF. The CDR3 DNA sequence: TGTGCAGCGGGGACTAGGTCTTACAATGAGCAGTTCTTC.

This chain connects TRBV29-1 to TRBJ2-2; 7 bases line up with TRBD2. The germline V gene has CDR1 SQVTM and CDR2 ANQGSEA. CDR3 length equals 12 residues. Trimming at V came to 7 bases and at J to 6 bases, leaving 5 bases not matched to a gene. CDR3 sequence reads: CSAGEGAGELFF. The CDR3 nucleotides read TGCAGCGCCGGGGAGGGCGCCGGGGAGCTGTTTTTT.

The chain recombines TRBV27 with TRBJ2-5; D call uncertain. V lost 6 bases, J lost 1 base, and 15 bases lay in between. The CDR3 runs to 15 residues. Germline values: CDR1 MNHEY, CDR2 SMNVEV (reference sequence). CDR3 in amino acids: CASRGDYNPQETQYF. In DNA, the CDR3 is TGTGCCAGCAGGGGTGATTACAACCCCCAAGAGACCCAGTACTTC.

This clonotype was found many times. This chain links TRBV5-1 with TRBJ2-7; 12 nucleotides match TRBD1. Per the germline V gene, CDR1 is SGHRS and CDR2 is YFSETQ. Unmatched junction bases numbered 2, after V lost 3 bases and J lost 4 bases. This CDR3 is built from 14 residues. The CDR3 nucleotides are TGCGCCAGCAGCTCGGGACAGGGGGCTTACGAGCAGTACTTC. The encoded protein is CASSSGQGAYEQYF.

The CDR3 here is CASTSGGSGANVLTF. The CDR3 DNA follows: TGTGCCAGCACCTCAGGGGGCTCTGGGGCCAACGTCCTGACTTTC. The chain has TRBV7-2 and TRBJ2-6, with 7 positions matching TRBD1. CDR3 length: 15 residues. With 7 bases clipped from V and 0 bases from J, the junction kept 3 bases outside the gene matches. Germline assignment: CDR1 SGHTA and CDR2 FQGNSA. Together with reference TRBV7-2 and TRBJ2-6, the CDR3 gives the full variable domain: GAGVSQSPSNKVTEKGKDVELRCDPISGHTALYWYRQSLGQGLEFLIYFQGNSAPDKSGLPSDRFSAERTGGSVSTLTIQRTQQEDSAVYLCASTSGGSGANVLTFGAGSRLTVL.

The chain links TRBV6-2 or TRBV6-3 to TRBJ2-2; D might be TRBD1 (6 bases). Trimming removed 7 bases at V and 6 bases at J, with 21 bases between. Germline V gene data show CDR1 as MNHEY and CDR2 as SVGEGT. The CDR3 length is 16 residues. The CDR3 DNA sequence: TGTGCCAGCACCCCGCTCGGCAGGGGCAGGGCCGGGGAGCTGTTTTTT. This sequence encodes CASTPLGRGRAGELFF.

This clonotype was seen a handful of times. The chain couples TRBV12-3 or TRBV12-4 to TRBJ1-1; 7 positions match TRBD1. The CDR3 length is 12 residues. The V segment lost 7 bases and the J segment 4 bases; nucleotides outside the gene matches: 3. The CDR3 DNA is TGTGCCAGCACGACAGGGTTCACTGAAGCTTTCTTT. Its translation: CASTTGFTEAFF.

The rearrangement joins TRBV27 to TRBJ2-7, with TRBD1 as a possible D gene (7 bases). This CDR3 is built from 13 residues. Germline loops: CDR1 MNHEY, CDR2 SMNVEV (reference sequence). The V end lost 8 bases, the J end lost 2 bases, and 13 bases lay between the germline ends. CDR3 coding DNA: TGTGCCAGCCAGGGGGGATACACCTACGAGCAGTACTTC. Protein: CASQGGYTYEQYF.

This clonotype was counted ten times or more. The chain recombines TRBV29-1 with TRBJ1-1, with a possible D match to TRBD1 (6 bases). Germline V gene data show CDR1 as SQVTM and CDR2 as ANQGSEA. V lost 7 bases and J 8 bases, leaving 11 bases between the germline ends. The CDR3 runs to 10 residues. CDR3 region: CSDEGGEAFF. As DNA, the CDR3 is TGCAGCGACGAGGGGGGAGAAGCTTTCTTT.

This clonotype was observed at least ten times. The genes are TRBV3-1 and TRBJ2-1; TRBD2 matches at 7 bases. Germline trimming cut 6 bases from V and 7 bases from J; bases unmatched to any gene: 12. The CDR3 sequence is 15 residues long. CDR1 is LGHDT, CDR2 YNNKEL, per germline (reference sequence). Written as DNA, the CDR3 is TGTGCCAGCAGTCAGCCTAGGGGAGGGGTTAATGAGCAGTTCTTC. Its translation: CASSQPRGGVNEQFF.

In this sample, this clonotype turned up a few times. The rearrangement uses TRBV28 and TRBJ1-5; TRBD1 is a possible D gene (5 bases). Germline CDR1 and CDR2: MDHEN and SYDVKM. The CDR3 totals 15 residues. V lost 6 bases, J lost 3 bases, and 15 bases lay in between. The CDR3 protein is CASSSPGGFNQPQHF. Here the CDR3 DNA reads TGTGCCAGCAGCTCCCCCGGGGGATTCAATCAGCCCCAGCATTTT.

This clonotype was counted ten times or more. The J gene is TRBJ1-1, the V gene TRBV9; a possible D gene is TRBD1 (6 bases). Germline V lookup: CDR1 SGDLS, CDR2 YYNGEE. CDR3 size: 15 residues. The V and J ends lost 2 bases and 0 bases respectively, with 11 bases between them. CDR3 sequence reads: CASSVQQGLNTEAFF. The CDR3 DNA reads TGTGCCAGCAGCGTCCAACAGGGCTTGAACACTGAAGCTTTCTTT.

CDR3 in amino acids: CASRVSAGGTYEQYF. CDR3 nucleotides: TGTGCCAGCAGAGTTTCTGCGGGAGGAACCTACGAGCAGTACTTC. This chain connects TRBV6-5 to TRBJ2-7; 8 nucleotides align to TRBD2. J lost 2 bases, V lost 6 bases, and 9 bases had no gene match. CDR3 length: 15 residues. Germline CDR1 reads MNHEY; CDR2 reads SVGAGI.

This clonotype was counted at least ten times. The chain carries TRBV7-6 and TRBJ2-1; D is perhaps TRBD1 (6 bases). CDR3 length: 15 amino acids. Between the trimmed V and J ends, which lost 3 bases and 4 bases, there was a span of 13 bases. The germline V gene encodes CDR1 SGHVS and CDR2 FNYEAQ. CDR3 sequence: CASSFQTGSYNEQFF. CDR3 DNA sequence: TGTGCCAGCAGCTTCCAGACAGGATCTTACAATGAGCAGTTCTTC.

This clonotype has a handful of counts. This rearrangement joins TRBV29-1 to TRBJ1-1; the D gene is possibly TRBD1 (5 bases). Deletions cut 7 bases from V and 1 base from J, with 13 bases between. In germline, CDR1 is SQVTM, CDR2 ANQGSEA. This CDR3 spans 13 amino acids. The CDR3: CSARMGGNTEAFF. The CDR3 DNA reads TGCAGCGCCAGGATGGGGGGGAACACTGAAGCTTTCTTT.

The chain recombines TRBV7-2 with TRBJ2-7; no firm D call. Trimming pared 5 bases from V and 2 bases from J, leaving 16 bases between. The CDR3 runs 15 residues. Germline values: CDR1 SGHTA, CDR2 FQGNSA. CDR3 protein: CASSPGRAYTYEQYF. The CDR3 DNA reads TGTGCCAGCAGCCCGGGTAGGGCGTATACCTACGAGCAGTACTTC.

A few counts support this clonotype. The V and J genes are TRBV5-6 and TRBJ2-6; 9 bases are shared with TRBD1. The length of the CDR3 is 16 residues. The V and J ends lost 5 bases and 2 bases, in that order; junction bases with no gene match: 5. Germline CDR1 is SGHDT and CDR2 is YYEEEE. Here the CDR3 DNA reads TGTGCCAGCAGTTGGACAGGGGTCACTGGGGCCAACGTCCTGACTTTC. Protein: CASSWTGVTGANVLTF. Full variable domain (missing parts from reference TRBV5-6 and TRBJ2-6): DAGVTQSPTHLIKTRGQQVTLRCSPKSGHDTVSWYQQALGQGPQFIFQYYEEEERQRGNFPDRFSGHQFPNYSSELNVNALLLGDSALYLCASSWTGVTGANVLTFGAGSRLTVL.

V usage is TRBV7-3 and J usage is TRBJ2-4; maybe TRBD2 (5 bases). The CDR3 covers 14 residues. The germline V gene encodes CDR1 SGHTA and CDR2 FQGTGA. The V end lost 5 bases, the J end lost 3 bases, and 11 bases lay between the germline ends. The CDR3 nucleotides are TGTGCCAGCAGCCCCGGAGGTGACAAAAACATTCAGTACTTC. Translated: CASSPGGDKNIQYF.

This clonotype appeared a few times. Written as DNA, the CDR3 is TGCAGCGGGGGCAGACAAGAGACCCAGTACTTC. This translates into CSGGRQETQYF. This chain joins TRBV29-1 and TRBJ2-5; TRBD1 might be the D (5 bases). Germline V gives CDR1 SQVTM, CDR2 ANQGSEA. This CDR3 is 11 amino acids long. The ends were cut back, 7 bases at V and 2 bases at J, with 8 bases in the middle.

CDR3 amino acids: CASSYSTGNQETQYF. CDR3 nucleotides: TGTGCCAGCAGCTATAGCACAGGGAATCAAGAGACCCAGTACTTC. The rearrangement uses TRBV9 and TRBJ2-5, with D possibly being TRBD1 (6 bases). Germline V gives CDR1 SGDLS, CDR2 YYNGEE. CDR3 length equals 15 residues. V lost 4 bases, J lost 2 bases, and 15 bases lay in between.

With regard to this clonotype: This may come from a read error, since a much larger clone is one base off. The chain combines TRBV5-6 with TRBJ2-2, with a possible D match to TRBD2 (6 bases). Germline V gene sequence: CDR1 SGHDT, CDR2 YYEEEE. This CDR3 is 14 amino acids long. CDR3 region: CASSLGPYTGGLFF. CDR3 DNA sequence: TGTGCCAGCAGCTTGGGGCCTTACACCGGGGGGCTGTTTTTT.

The CDR3 loop is CATILTGSADTQYF. The CDR3 coding sequence is TGTGCCACCATCCTGACGGGGAGTGCAGATACGCAGTATTTT. The rearrangement uses TRBV27 and TRBJ2-3, with D possibly TRBD2 on 5 matching bases. V lost 10 bases and J 4 bases, leaving 18 bases between the germline ends. Per the germline V gene, CDR1 is MNHEY and CDR2 is SMNVEV (reference sequence). The CDR3 is 14 amino acids.

This clonotype was observed a few times. V usage is TRBV19 and J usage is TRBJ1-1, with 7 bases fitting TRBD1. V trimming: 3 bases; J trimming: 3 bases; junction bases outside the gene matches: 7. Per germline, CDR1 LNHDA and CDR2 SQIVND (reference sequence). This CDR3 spans 15 amino acids. CDR3 coding DNA: TGTGCCAGTAGTATCCTTGGCAGGGGGGACACTGAAGCTTTCTTT. Encoded protein: CASSILGRGDTEAFF. Full variable domain (outside the CDR3, taken from reference TRBV19 and TRBJ1-1): DGGITQSPKYLFRKEGQNVTLSCEQNLNHDAMYWYRQDPGQGLRLIYYSQIVNDFQKGDIAEGYSVSREKKESFPLTVTSAQKNPTAFYLCASSILGRGDTEAFFGQGTRLTVV.